Listed below are T cell receptor beta chains from one sample, sequenced in a study of circulating and synovial CD4+ cells in juvenile arthritis. The method was immunoSEQ multiplex PCR; TCRdb's version includes in-frame clones alone and lacks a portion of them. The table has about 32,000 clones, just over 90% seen once; the top ten hold 2.9%. Sample: CD4+ T cells from blood. These receptors were taken from a human donor with juvenile idiopathic arthritis. CDR3s include the opening cysteine and the closing phenylalanine or tryptophan. The order of the fields is CDR3 DNA, CDR3 protein, J gene, V gene, D gene, clone size. The D gene is left open where the match is weak. The size field is filled for only some rows; it gives once, few, many or a size class.

CDR3nt: TGTGCCAGCAGCGTAGCAGCGCAAAGCTCCTACGAGCAGTACTTC; CDR3aa: CASSVAAQSSYEQYF; j_gene: TRBJ2-7; v_gene: TRBV9; d_gene: -; abundance: -
CDR3nt: TGTGCCATCAGCGGGACAGGTTTTTGGCTGAACACTGAAGCTTTCTTT; CDR3aa: CAISGTGFWLNTEAFF; j_gene: TRBJ1-1; v_gene: TRBV10-3; d_gene: TRBD1; abundance: -
CDR3nt: TGTGCCAGTAGTATCGGGGGAGTAAGTTTTGGCTACACCTTC; CDR3aa: CASSIGGVSFGYTF; j_gene: TRBJ1-2; v_gene: TRBV19; d_gene: -; abundance: -
CDR3nt: TGTGCCAGCAGCGCAAGCGGGACCACAGATACGCAGTATTTT; CDR3aa: CASSASGTTDTQYF; j_gene: TRBJ2-3; v_gene: TRBV7-9; d_gene: TRBD2; abundance: -
CDR3nt: TGTGCCAGCAGTGGACGAACTAGCGGGGATGGTAGCTCCTACAATGAGCAGTTCTTC; CDR3aa: CASSGRTSGDGSSYNEQFF; j_gene: TRBJ2-1; v_gene: TRBV6-1; d_gene: TRBD2; abundance: -
CDR3nt: TGTGCCAGCAAACTAGCGGGAGGCAATGAGCAGTTCTTC; CDR3aa: CASKLAGGNEQFF; j_gene: TRBJ2-1; v_gene: TRBV27; d_gene: TRBD2; abundance: -
CDR3nt: TGTGCCAGCAGGGAGACAGGATCTAACTATGGCTACACCTTC; CDR3aa: CASRETGSNYGYTF; j_gene: TRBJ1-2; v_gene: TRBV2; d_gene: -; abundance: -
CDR3nt: TGTGCCAGCAGCCGCGGACTAGCGGGCTACGAGCAGTACTTC; CDR3aa: CASSRGLAGYEQYF; j_gene: TRBJ2-7; v_gene: TRBV11-3; d_gene: TRBD2; abundance: -
CDR3nt: TGCGCCAGCAGCTCCACTGCAACGAGCTCCTACGAGCAGTACTTC; CDR3aa: CASSSTATSSYEQYF; j_gene: TRBJ2-7; v_gene: TRBV5-1; d_gene: -; abundance: -
CDR3nt: TGTGCCAGCAGCCGGAGCATTCGGGAGACCCAGTACTTC; CDR3aa: CASSRSIRETQYF; j_gene: TRBJ2-5; v_gene: TRBV4-2; d_gene: -; abundance: -
CDR3nt: TGCAGCGTTGAAGATTTAAGAGGAAGCTACGAGCAGTACTTC; CDR3aa: CSVEDLRGSYEQYF; j_gene: TRBJ2-7; v_gene: TRBV29-1; d_gene: -; abundance: -
CDR3nt: TGTGCCAGCAGCTCCCAGGGGGCATTGGAGACCCAGTACTTC; CDR3aa: CASSSQGALETQYF; j_gene: TRBJ2-5; v_gene: TRBV11-2; d_gene: TRBD1; abundance: -
CDR3nt: TGTGCCAGCAGGATCACGGGAGAGCATACGCAGTATTTT; CDR3aa: CASRITGEHTQYF; j_gene: TRBJ2-3; v_gene: TRBV6-5; d_gene: -; abundance: -
CDR3nt: TGTGCCAGCAGTTTAGGCGAGGGATCCACCATATATTTT; CDR3aa: CASSLGEGSTIYF; j_gene: TRBJ1-3; v_gene: TRBV6-5; d_gene: -; abundance: -
CDR3nt: TGTGCCAGCAGCCCCCATCCCCCCAGGATGGGCTCCTATAATTCACCCCTCCACTTT; CDR3aa: CASSPHPPRMGSYNSPLHF; j_gene: TRBJ1-6; v_gene: TRBV7-9; d_gene: -; abundance: -
CDR3nt: TGTGCTAGCAGCTTAGCTCAGGGAGGAGAGACCCAGTACTTC; CDR3aa: CASSLAQGGETQYF; j_gene: TRBJ2-5; v_gene: TRBV7-7; d_gene: -; abundance: -
CDR3nt: TGTGCCAGCAGCAGATGGGCGGGAGGGACGCCAAGCACAGATACGCAGTATTTT; CDR3aa: CASSRWAGGTPSTDTQYF; j_gene: TRBJ2-3; v_gene: TRBV14; d_gene: TRBD2; abundance: -
CDR3nt: TGCGCCAGCAGCTGGGCGACAGGCAACACAGATACGCAGTATTTT; CDR3aa: CASSWATGNTDTQYF; j_gene: TRBJ2-3; v_gene: TRBV5-1; d_gene: -; abundance: -
CDR3nt: TGTGCCAGCAGCGGACTAGCGGGGTCCTACAATGAGCAGTTCTTC; CDR3aa: CASSGLAGSYNEQFF; j_gene: TRBJ2-1; v_gene: TRBV2; d_gene: TRBD2; abundance: once